Shown below are 30 T cell receptor beta chains from a single sample sequenced in a study of cytomegalovirus exposure and HLA in healthy donors. Amplification used 60 Vbeta primers and 13 Jbeta primers. Data came from immunoSEQ multiplex PCR; TCRdb stores just in-frame clones and leaves some out. The sample contains roughly 80,000 clones, around 70% of which appear only once. Sequencing was done on a sample of PBMCs. The receptor source for this set is a woman between 45 and 60 years old in good health and CMV-seropositive.

This rearrangement joins TRBV18 to TRBJ1-1; 9 positions match TRBD1. Germline CDR1 is KGHSH and CDR2 is LQKENI. V shed 4 bases, J shed 9 bases, and the junction held 6 bases outside the gene matches. CDR3 size: 13 residues. The CDR3 loop reads CASSLDRGSKAFF. In DNA, the CDR3 is TGTGCCAGCTCACTCGACAGGGGGAGTAAAGCTTTCTTT.

This chain links TRBV18 with TRBJ1-2, with TRBD1 identical over 8 bases. The germline CDR1 and CDR2 sequences are KGHSH and LQKENI. With 6 bases clipped from V and 2 bases from J, the junction kept 8 bases outside the gene matches. There are 15 residues in the CDR3. CDR3 sequence reads: CASSSGTGLNYGYTF. CDR3 nucleotides: TGTGCCAGCTCCTCGGGGACAGGTCTAAACTATGGCTACACCTTC.

This clone has only one observation. CDR3 in DNA: TGTGCCAGCAGGACTAGCGGTACCTACGAGCAGTACTTC. Its protein product is CASRTSGTYEQYF. The gene calls are TRBV27 and TRBJ2-7, with TRBD2 matching 9 bases. The CDR3 sequence is 13 residues long. The germline V gene encodes CDR1 MNHEY and CDR2 SMNVEV (reference sequence). V dropped 6 bases and J dropped 2; count of bases not matched to a gene: 2.

The chain has TRBV7-2 and TRBJ2-7, with TRBD2 identical over 14 bases. CDR3 size: 18 residues. With V trimmed by 2 bases and J by 1 base, 7 bases remained unmatched. Germline V gene lookup returns CDR1 SGHTA and CDR2 FQGNSA. In DNA, the CDR3 is TGTGCCAGCAGCTTAAGACTAGCGGGAGGGCGTGGTTCCTACGAGCAGTACTTC. Encoded protein: CASSLRLAGGRGSYEQYF.

The gene calls are TRBV6-5 and TRBJ2-5, with TRBD2 matching 8 bases. Germline V gene lookup returns CDR1 MNHEY and CDR2 SVGAGI. V lost 0 bases, J lost 6 bases, and 3 bases stayed unmatched. There are 14 residues in the CDR3. In nucleotides, the CDR3 is TGTGCCAGCAGTTACTCGAGCGGGAGCCAGACCCAGTACTTC. This encodes CASSYSSGSQTQYF.

The chain combines TRBV9 with TRBJ2-7; 10 bases agree with TRBD1. The CDR3 contains 14 residues. The germline gives CDR1 SGDLS, CDR2 YYNGEE. Trimming cost V 0 bases and J 6 bases; bases outside gene matches: 3. The CDR3 coding sequence is TGTGCCAGCAGCGTAGGGGACAGGGGTAGCGAGCAGTACTTC. Translating gives CASSVGDRGSEQYF.

The V gene is TRBV9, the J gene TRBJ1-2; the match to TRBD1 covers 11 bases. Germline V gene sequence: CDR1 SGDLS, CDR2 YYNGEE. The CDR3 spans 15 residues. V dropped 3 bases and J dropped 4; count of bases not matched to a gene: 5. The CDR3 DNA reads as TGTGCCAGCAGCGGGACAGGGGGCCAAAGCTATGGCTACACCTTC. This translates into CASSGTGGQSYGYTF.

Here the CDR3 reads CASSLARTGPQPQHF. The CDR3 coding sequence is TGTGCCAGCAGCTTAGCTAGGACAGGGCCTCAGCCCCAGCATTTT. The genes are TRBV7-8 and TRBJ1-5, with TRBD1 identical over 8 bases. The CDR3 contains 15 residues. V dropped 0 bases and J dropped 6; count of bases not matched to a gene: 4. Germline CDR1 SGHVS, CDR2 FQNEAQ.

As for this clone: A read error may produce the germline difference seen at one junction end. The rearrangement uses TRBV5-1 and TRBJ2-2; 7 bases agree with TRBD2. This CDR3 is 16 amino acids long. Germline CDR1 and CDR2: SGHRS and YFSETQ. The CDR3 DNA reads as TGCGCCAGCAGCTTGGGTTCTAGCGGCAACACGGGGGAGCTGTTTTTT. As protein: CASSLGSSGNTGELFF.

This chain connects TRBV6-5 to TRBJ2-5, with D uncertain. The CDR3 spans 14 residues. The germline V and J ends were trimmed by 10 bases and 4 bases, with 19 bases remaining between them. The germline gives CDR1 MNHEY, CDR2 SVGAGI. This CDR3 reads CATAYRVTRETQYF. The CDR3 DNA sequence: TGTGCCACCGCCTACCGGGTAACCCGAGAGACCCAGTACTTC.

This clone was detected a few times. The CDR3 reads CASSLAENTEAFF. As DNA, the CDR3 is TGTGCCAGCAGTCTTGCAGAGAACACTGAAGCTTTCTTT. V and J are TRBV6-1 and TRBJ1-1; D not certain. The CDR3 totals 13 residues. V was cut by 5 bases and J by 1 base, with 8 bases left in between. Germline CDR1 is MNHNS and CDR2 is SASEGT.

The chain links TRBV7-2 to TRBJ1-1; D call uncertain. Trimming pared 3 bases from V and 1 base from J, leaving 6 bases between. Per germline, CDR1 SGHTA and CDR2 FQGNSA. The CDR3 has 13 residues. The CDR3 region is CASSFGENTEAFF. The CDR3 nucleotides are TGTGCCAGCAGCTTCGGGGAGAACACTGAAGCTTTCTTT.

The chain uses TRBV29-1 and TRBJ2-5, with D possibly being TRBD2 (6 bases). This CDR3 is built from 12 residues. Germline lookup yields CDR1 SQVTM and CDR2 ANQGSEA. Trimming removed 3 bases from V and 4 bases from J, with 9 bases in between. The DNA of the CDR3 is TGCAGCGTTGATGACGGGGGAGAGACCCAGTACTTC. Protein product: CSVDDGGETQYF.

This sequence joins TRBV6-6 and TRBJ2-5; 12 bases match TRBD2. Germline CDR1 reads MNHNY; CDR2 reads SVGAGI (reference sequence). V lost 6 bases and J lost 4; bases outside the gene matches: 6. This CDR3 contains 15 residues. The CDR3 DNA follows: TGTGCCAGCAGCCTCCTAGCGGGAGGGGGAGAGACCCAGTACTTC. It yields the protein CASSLLAGGGETQYF.

The chain combines TRBV6-6 with TRBJ2-3; TRBD2 matches at 9 bases. CDR3 size: 16 residues. Looked up from germline, CDR1 is MNHNY and CDR2 is SVGAGI (reference sequence). V shed 0 bases and J 3 bases; nucleotides not matched to a gene: 4. CDR3 nucleotide sequence: TGTGCCAGCAGTTACTCGGATCTAGCGGGAACAGATACGCAGTATTTT. Encoded protein: CASSYSDLAGTDTQYF.

The chain recombines TRBV6-5 with TRBJ2-7; 8 bases fit TRBD2. CDR3 length equals 15 residues. The germline V gene encodes CDR1 MNHEY and CDR2 SVGAGI. Trimming removed 6 bases from V and 3 bases from J; junction bases left unmatched: 10. CDR3 protein: CASRQFGLAGYEQYF. In DNA form, the CDR3 reads TGTGCCAGCAGGCAATTTGGGCTAGCGGGCTACGAGCAGTACTTC.

This sequence joins TRBV13 and TRBJ2-1, with D perhaps matching TRBD1 (6 bases). This CDR3 contains 19 residues. V lost 5 bases and J lost 5, with 28 bases in between. In germline, CDR1 is PRHDT, CDR2 FYEKMQ (reference sequence). The CDR3 here is CASSPLTLGSGQADNEQFF. The CDR3 bases are TGTGCCAGCAGCCCCCTCACCCTGGGTTCGGGACAAGCAGACAATGAGCAGTTCTTC.

The chain carries TRBV11-3 and TRBJ2-7; TRBD2 matches 8 bases. The CDR3 consists of 15 residues. In germline, CDR1 is SGHNT, CDR2 YENEEA. Trimming took 2 bases from V and 6 from J; bases not matched to a gene: 9. The CDR3 region is CASSLSLAGSAEQYF. The CDR3 DNA follows: TGTGCCAGCAGCTTAAGTCTAGCGGGCTCAGCCGAGCAGTACTTC.

V usage is TRBV11-3 and J usage is TRBJ2-5, with D maybe TRBD2 (6 bases). V was clipped by 5 bases and J by 2 bases, with 9 bases between them. The CDR3 has 13 amino acids. CDR1 and CDR2 (germline): SGHNT, YENEEA. In DNA form, the CDR3 reads TGTGCCAGCAGCCGGGACTTACAAGAGACCCAGTACTTC. This gives the protein CASSRDLQETQYF. Complete variable domain (other parts from reference TRBV11-3 and TRBJ2-5): EAGVVQSPRYKIIEKKQPVAFWCNPISGHNTLYWYLQNLGQGPELLIRYENEEAVDDSQLPKDRFSAERLKGVDSTLKIQPAELGDSAVYLCASSRDLQETQYFGPGTRLLVL.

The genes are TRBV4-2 and TRBJ1-5; possibly TRBD1 for D (6 bases). This CDR3 has 15 amino acids. Germline assignment: CDR1 LGHNA and CDR2 YNFKEQ. With 3 bases removed from V and 6 bases from J, the gap between germline ends came to 15 bases. The CDR3 loop reads CASSQETGRGQPQHF. The CDR3, as DNA: TGTGCCAGCAGCCAGGAAACAGGGAGAGGTCAGCCCCAGCATTTT.

The V and J genes are TRBV6-5 and TRBJ2-1, with 7 positions matching TRBD1. The V segment lost 4 bases and the J segment 9 bases; nucleotides outside the gene matches: 3. The CDR3 is 12 amino acids. Germline lookup yields CDR1 MNHEY and CDR2 SVGAGI. This CDR3 is CASSSRTGEQFF. The CDR3 nucleotides read TGTGCCAGCAGTTCCCGGACAGGTGAGCAGTTCTTC.

This clone was observed a few times. This chain connects TRBV5-1 to TRBJ2-2; 8 nucleotides match TRBD1. This CDR3 region has 17 residues. CDR1 SGHRS and CDR2 YFSETQ come from the germline V gene. Trimming took 2 bases from V and 2 from J; bases not matched to a gene: 8. CDR3 loop: CASSLVKTGGNTGELFF. The CDR3 bases are TGCGCCAGCAGCTTAGTTAAAACAGGGGGAAACACCGGGGAGCTGTTTTTT.

This chain links TRBV7-9 with TRBJ2-2; TRBD2 matches at 8 bases. Looked up from germline, CDR1 is SEHNR and CDR2 is FQNEAQ (reference sequence). This CDR3 spans 15 amino acids. V lost 3 bases, J lost 6 bases, and 6 bases stayed unmatched. The CDR3 bases are TGTGCCAGCAGCTTCAGCGGGAGAGGTCCCGGGGAGCTGTTTTTT. Amino acids: CASSFSGRGPGELFF. Together with reference TRBV7-9 and TRBJ2-2, the CDR3 gives the full variable domain: DTGVSQNPRHKITKRGQNVTFRCDPISEHNRLYWYRQTLGQGPEFLTYFQNEAQLEKSRLLSDRFSAERPKGSFSTLEIQRTEQGDSAMYLCASSFSGRGPGELFFGEGSRLTVL.

The J gene is TRBJ2-1, the V gene TRBV5-1; 11 nucleotides agree with TRBD2. CDR1 SGHRS and CDR2 YFSETQ come from the germline V gene. The CDR3 length is 16 residues. The ends lost 4 bases at V and 7 bases at J; junction bases unmatched: 10. CDR3 region: CASSPRGSGRGNEQFF. CDR3 coding DNA: TGCGCCAGCAGCCCCCGGGGTAGCGGGAGGGGAAATGAGCAGTTCTTC.

This clone turned up a few times. This sequence joins TRBV7-9 and TRBJ1-2; TRBD1 matches 9 bases. Germline lookup yields CDR1 SEHNR and CDR2 FQNEAQ (reference sequence). This CDR3 is built from 17 residues. V lost 6 bases, J lost 3 bases, and 14 bases stayed unmatched. CDR3 amino acids: CASRHGTGGERYYGYTF. The CDR3 DNA reads TGTGCCAGCAGACATGGAACAGGGGGCGAAAGATACTATGGCTACACCTTC.

The chain employs TRBV10-3 and TRBJ1-1; no clear D gene. V dropped 1 base and J dropped 4 bases, with 10 bases sitting between them. The CDR3 is 14 residues long. CDR1 is ENHRY and CDR2 is SYGVKD in the germline V gene. The CDR3 DNA sequence: TGTGCCATCAGTGAGTTACAGAGACGCACTGAAGCTTTCTTT. Translation: CAISELQRRTEAFF.

This chain connects TRBV2 to TRBJ1-1; unclear D gene. This CDR3 is built from 15 residues. Trimming removed 1 base from V and 0 bases from J, with 9 bases in between. CDR1 SNHLY and CDR2 FYNNEI come from the germline V gene. This CDR3 is CASSEVIVLNTEAFF. CDR3 bases: TGTGCCAGCAGTGAAGTTATAGTGTTGAACACTGAAGCTTTCTTT.

The table lists this clone with a few counts. The rearrangement links TRBV27 to TRBJ1-2, with 7 bases that match TRBD1. The V gene end was trimmed by 5 bases and the J gene end by 1 base; junction bases not matched to a gene: 10. Germline loops: CDR1 MNHEY, CDR2 SMNVEV (reference sequence). The CDR3 spans 16 residues. CDR3 nucleotides: TGTGCCAGCAGTGCTTCAGGGGGGCGTCGTAACTATGGCTACACCTTC. This sequence encodes CASSASGGRRNYGYTF.

The chain is built from TRBV29-1 and TRBJ2-5; TRBD1 matches at 8 bases. The J call could be wrong; TRBJ2-7 is a better fit for the DNA end. CDR3 length equals 16 residues. CDR1 is SQVTM, CDR2 ANQGSEA, per germline. CDR3 coding DNA: TGCAGCGTGACTAAAACTCGGACAGGGACCACCTACGAGCAGTACTTC. Its protein is CSVTKTRTGTTYEQYF.

The rearrangement links TRBV5-1 to TRBJ2-1; D unclear. Germline CDR1 SGHRS, CDR2 YFSETQ. V was cut by 4 bases and J by 0 bases, with 5 bases left in between. This CDR3 region has 13 residues. The DNA of the CDR3 is TGCGCCAGCAGCCCCAGCTCCTACAATGAGCAGTTCTTC. Its translation: CASSPSSYNEQFF.